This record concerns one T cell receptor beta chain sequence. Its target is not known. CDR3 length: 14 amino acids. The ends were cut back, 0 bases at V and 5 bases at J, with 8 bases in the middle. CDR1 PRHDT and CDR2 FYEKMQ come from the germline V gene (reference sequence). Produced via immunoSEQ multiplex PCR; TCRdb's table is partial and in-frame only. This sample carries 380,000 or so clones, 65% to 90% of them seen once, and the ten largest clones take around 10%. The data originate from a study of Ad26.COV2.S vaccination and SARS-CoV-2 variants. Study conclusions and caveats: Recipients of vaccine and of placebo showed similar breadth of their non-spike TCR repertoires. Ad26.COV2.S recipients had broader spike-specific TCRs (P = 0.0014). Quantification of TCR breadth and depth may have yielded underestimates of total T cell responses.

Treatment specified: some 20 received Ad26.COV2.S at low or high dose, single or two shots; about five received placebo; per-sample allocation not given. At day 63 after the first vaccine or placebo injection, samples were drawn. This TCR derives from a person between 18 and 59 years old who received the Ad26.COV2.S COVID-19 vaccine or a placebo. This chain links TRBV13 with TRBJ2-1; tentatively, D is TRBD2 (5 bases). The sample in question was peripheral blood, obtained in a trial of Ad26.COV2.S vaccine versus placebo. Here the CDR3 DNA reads TGTGCCAGCAGCTTAGGCGGGGTACACAATGAGCAGTTCTTC. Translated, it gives CASSLGGVHNEQFF. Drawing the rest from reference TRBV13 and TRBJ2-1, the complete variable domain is AAGVIQSPRHLIKEKRETATLKCYPIPRHDTVYWYQQGPGQDPQFLISFYEKMQSDKGSIPDRFSAQQFSDYHSELNMSSLELGDSALYFCASSLGGVHNEQFFGPGTRLTVL.